The clone carrying this T cell receptor beta chain was seen repeatedly, ten times or more. The data originate from a study of CD8+CD57+ T cells in acquired aplastic anemia. CDR1 is LGHDT, CDR2 YNNKEL, per germline (reference sequence). V dropped 3 bases and J dropped 7 bases, with 15 bases sitting between them. The CDR3 covers 14 residues. Genomic DNA was employed as the template in profiling TCR beta VDJ and CDR3. TCRdb ran MiXCR on the reads and lists one entry per CDR3 protein. The table includes approximately 270,000 distinct CDR3 sequences, around three fifths detected once. This TCR came from a human donor with severe aplastic anemia or a healthy control (not recorded which). V usage is TRBV3-1 and J usage is TRBJ2-5, with D uncertain. Material: sorted CD4+, CD8+, or CD8+CD57+ T cells (not recorded which) from PBMCs. CDR3 sequence: CASSQLTAFGTQYF. CDR3 DNA: TGTGCCAGCAGCCAGCTTACGGCTTTCGGGACCCAGTACTTC.